These 7 T cell receptor beta chains were all obtained from the same sample, sequenced in a study of blood T cell repertoires in COVID-19. TCRdb's table, derived via immunoSEQ multiplex PCR, lists solely in-frame clones and lacks some. Seen here are 300,000 to 400,000 clones, roughly 89% observed once, and the top ten hold 4.5% to 6.5%. The sequenced material came from PBMCs or T cells enriched from blood (not recorded which). These TCRs come from a man in his sixties who had recovered from COVID-19.

CDR3 in DNA: TGTGCCAGTACCCTCAGGGGCCATAACACTGAAGCTTTCTTT. It encodes CASTLRGHNTEAFF. The chain links TRBV19 to TRBJ1-1, with D perhaps TRBD1 (6 bases). The CDR3 loop spans 14 amino acids. V dropped 7 bases and J dropped 2 bases, with 14 bases sitting between them. Germline V gene lookup returns CDR1 LNHDA and CDR2 SQIVND (reference sequence).

This clone is a singleton in its sample. The rearrangement joins TRBV9 to TRBJ2-3, with D unclear. The CDR3 extends over 16 amino acids. The V end was cut by 4 bases, the J end by 0 bases, with 15 bases between. CDR1 and CDR2 (germline): SGDLS, YYNGEE. CDR3 sequence reads: CASSLRGRSSTDTQYF. CDR3 sequence (DNA): TGTGCCAGCAGCTTACGAGGTAGAAGTAGCACAGATACGCAGTATTTT.

The V and J genes are TRBV15 and TRBJ2-1; 9 positions match TRBD2. This CDR3 is 13 amino acids long. Germline CDR1 reads LNHNV; CDR2 reads YYDKDF (reference sequence). The ends lost 8 bases at V and 16 bases at J; junction bases unmatched: 15. CDR3 region: CATSQSSGTSSFF. The CDR3, as DNA: TGTGCCACCTCCCAATCCTCCGGGACTAGCAGCTTCTTC.

Only one count was recorded for this clone. The chain combines TRBV29-1 with TRBJ2-3; no reliable D call. Per the germline V gene, CDR1 is SQVTM and CDR2 is ANQGSEA. Trimming shortened V by 5 bases and J by 2 bases, and 8 bases separated the two germline ends. The CDR3 loop spans 12 amino acids. The CDR3 region has the DNA TGCAGCGTTTTATACAACACAGATACGCAGTATTTT. Translation: CSVLYNTDTQYF.

The V gene is TRBV11-2, the J gene TRBJ1-1; 7 bases fit TRBD1. Germline lookup yields CDR1 SGHAT and CDR2 FQNNGV. V lost 5 bases, J lost 0 bases, and 6 bases stayed unmatched. The CDR3 totals 15 residues. CDR3 amino acids: CASSNDRALNTEAFF. The CDR3 region has the DNA TGTGCCAGCAGCAACGACAGGGCCCTGAACACTGAAGCTTTCTTT. The entire variable domain, with the rest obtained from reference TRBV11-2 and TRBJ1-1, is as follows: EAGVAQSPRYKIIEKRQSVAFWCNPISGHATLYWYQQILGQGPKLLIQFQNNGVVDDSQLPKDRFSAERLKGVDSTLKIQPAKLEDSAVYLCASSNDRALNTEAFFGQGTRLTVV.

This clone was recorded only once. The rearrangement links TRBV7-2 to TRBJ1-2; D is possibly TRBD1 (6 bases). Trimming shortened V by 5 bases and J by 5 bases, and 18 bases separated the two germline ends. Germline assignment: CDR1 SGHTA and CDR2 FQGNSA. This CDR3 is 15 amino acids long. The CDR3 DNA is TGTGCCAGCAGCCCCCCCGACAGGCCCCTATATGGCTACACCTTC. Translating gives CASSPPDRPLYGYTF.

The chain employs TRBV15 and TRBJ2-1, with 7 positions matching TRBD2. Per germline, CDR1 LNHNV and CDR2 YYDKDF (reference sequence). The CDR3 has 16 amino acids. The junction had 9 bases not matched to a gene; V was cut back by 0 bases and J by 7 bases. The CDR3 is CATSREGGRVFNEQFF. The DNA for the CDR3 is TGTGCCACCAGCAGAGAAGGCGGGAGAGTGTTTAATGAGCAGTTCTTC. Full variable domain (rest looked up from reference TRBV15 and TRBJ2-1): DAMVIQNPRYQVTQFGKPVTLSCSQTLNHNVMYWYQQKSSQAPKLLFHYYDKDFNNEADTPDNFQSRRPNTSFCFLDIRSPGLGDTAMYLCATSREGGRVFNEQFFGPGTRLTVL.